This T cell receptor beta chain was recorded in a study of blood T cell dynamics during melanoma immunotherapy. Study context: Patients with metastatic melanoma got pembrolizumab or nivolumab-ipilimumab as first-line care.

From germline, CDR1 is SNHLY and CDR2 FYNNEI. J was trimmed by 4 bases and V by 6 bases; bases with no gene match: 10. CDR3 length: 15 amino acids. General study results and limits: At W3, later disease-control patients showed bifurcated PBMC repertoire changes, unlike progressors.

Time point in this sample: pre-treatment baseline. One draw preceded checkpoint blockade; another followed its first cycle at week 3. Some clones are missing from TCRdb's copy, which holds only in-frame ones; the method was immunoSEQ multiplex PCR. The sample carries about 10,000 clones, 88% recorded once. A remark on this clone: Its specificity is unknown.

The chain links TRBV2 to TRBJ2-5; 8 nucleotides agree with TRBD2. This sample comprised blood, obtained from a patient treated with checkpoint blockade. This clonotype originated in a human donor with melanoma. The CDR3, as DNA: TGTGCCAGCAGGCCTGAGGTAGCGGGGAGAGAGACCCAGTACTTC. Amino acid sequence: CASRPEVAGRETQYF.